These 16 T cell receptor beta chains were sequenced from one sample in a study of blood T cell repertoires in COVID-19. Here immunoSEQ multiplex PCR was the method, and the copy in TCRdb shows in-frame clones only, minus some. The repertoire has roughly 120,000 clones, more than 60% of them found once; the top ten carry 6.2%. What was sequenced was peripheral blood. These receptors were taken from a man aged 70 or older with acute or convalescent COVID-19.

This chain joins TRBV5-5 and TRBJ2-7; 7 bases agree with TRBD1. The junction had 1 base not matched to a gene; V was cut back by 4 bases and J by 3 bases. CDR1 is SGHKS and CDR2 is YYEKEE in the germline V gene (reference sequence). CDR3 size: 12 residues. The CDR3 loop is CASSRQGYEQYF. In nucleotides, the CDR3 is TGTGCCAGCAGCCGACAGGGCTACGAGCAGTACTTC.

The chain couples TRBV11-3 to TRBJ2-2, with D tentatively TRBD2 (5 bases). CDR1 SGHNT and CDR2 YENEEA come from the germline V gene. Between the trimmed V and J ends, which lost 4 bases and 5 bases, there was a span of 8 bases. This CDR3 has 13 residues. The CDR3: CASSYTSTGELFF. The CDR3 region has the DNA TGTGCCAGCAGCTATACTAGTACCGGGGAGCTGTTTTTT.

The V call is TRBV7-8, the J call TRBJ2-7; 8 bases are shared with TRBD1. The germline V gene has CDR1 SGHVS and CDR2 FQNEAQ. The CDR3 is 15 amino acids. The J segment lost 1 base and the V segment lost 3 bases, leaving 5 bases of the junction unmatched. CDR3: CASSLGTGRSYEQYF. CDR3 nucleotide sequence: TGTGCCAGCAGCTTGGGGACAGGAAGGTCCTACGAGCAGTACTTC.

This clone was seen a handful of times. The chain has TRBV11-2 and TRBJ2-7, with TRBD1 identical over 7 bases. CDR3 length equals 14 residues. Looked up from germline, CDR1 is SGHAT and CDR2 is FQNNGV. The V and J ends lost 5 bases and 6 bases, in that order; junction bases with no gene match: 10. The CDR3 region is CASSPAQGLGEQYF. The CDR3 DNA sequence: TGTGCCAGCAGCCCTGCACAGGGGCTCGGCGAGCAGTACTTC.

The rearrangement links TRBV29-1 to TRBJ1-5, with no clear D. This CDR3 region has 14 residues. Germline V CDR1 and CDR2: SQVTM, ANQGSEA. V was clipped by 4 bases and J by 2 bases, with 12 bases between them. CDR3 sequence reads: CSVGSAQRNQPQHF. The CDR3 coding sequence is TGCAGCGTTGGATCGGCACAGCGCAATCAGCCCCAGCATTTT.

The chain uses TRBV4-1 and TRBJ1-1; 11 bases are a match to TRBD1. From germline, CDR1 is MGHRA and CDR2 YSYEKL. The V segment lost 1 base and the J segment 6 bases; nucleotides outside the gene matches: 4. The CDR3 is 15 residues long. CDR3 coding DNA: TGCGCCAGCAGCCAAGGCCCGGGACAGGGGGCTGAAGCTTTCTTT. This codes for CASSQGPGQGAEAFF.

This chain uses TRBV3-1 (or the pseudogene TRBV3-2) with TRBJ2-2; the match to TRBD2 covers 13 bases. The CDR3 is made up of 12 amino acids. The ends lost 10 bases at V and 8 bases at J; junction bases unmatched: 1. Germline CDR1 is LGHDT and CDR2 is YNNKEL (reference sequence). The CDR3 loop reads CATTSGRGELFF. The CDR3 nucleotides are TGTGCCACGACTAGCGGGAGGGGGGAGCTGTTTTTT.

The DNA for the CDR3 is TGTGCCAGTAGTCCTCGGACAGGGAGTTCCTACGAGCAGTACTTC. It is translated as CASSPRTGSSYEQYF. The rearrangement uses TRBV19 and TRBJ2-7, with TRBD1 matching 8 bases. Germline trimming cut 5 bases from V and 1 base from J; bases unmatched to any gene: 7. Germline V lookup: CDR1 LNHDA, CDR2 SQIVND (reference sequence). The CDR3 runs 15 residues.

This clone was detected only a few times. The CDR3 loop is CAWSVLAGGPESIYNEQFF. CDR3 nucleotides: TGTGCCTGGAGTGTACTAGCGGGGGGTCCCGAATCCATATACAATGAGCAGTTCTTC. This chain links TRBV30 with TRBJ2-1; 12 bases are shared with TRBD2. This CDR3 is 19 amino acids long. Germline CDR1 is GTSNPN and CDR2 is SVGIG (reference sequence). J lost 4 bases, V lost 0 bases, and 13 bases had no gene match. The variable domain in full, with the rest retrieved from reference TRBV30 and TRBJ2-1, is SQTIHQWPATLVQPVGSPLSLECTVEGTSNPNLYWYRQAAGRGLQLLFYSVGIGQISSEVPQNLSASRPQDRQFILSSKKLLLSDSGFYLCAWSVLAGGPESIYNEQFFGPGTRLTVL.

The rearrangement uses TRBV9 and TRBJ2-7; 11 nucleotides agree with TRBD2. The CDR3 consists of 15 residues. Germline CDR1 SGDLS, CDR2 YYNGEE. V was clipped by 0 bases and J by 2 bases; unmatched bases: 1. CDR3 coding DNA: TGTGCCAGCAGCGTAGAACTAGCGGGAGCCTACGAGCAGTACTTC. Translated, it gives CASSVELAGAYEQYF.

The gene calls are TRBV5-4 and TRBJ2-1, with D maybe TRBD1 (5 bases). V lost 0 bases and J lost 8, with 6 bases in between. Germline lookup yields CDR1 SGHNT and CDR2 YYREEE (reference sequence). The length of the CDR3 is 12 residues. The CDR3 nucleotides read TGTGCCAGCAGCTTGGAACAGGATGAGCAGTTCTTC. It translates to CASSLEQDEQFF.

The CDR3 DNA reads TGTGCCAGCAGCCCGCGGGGGGATTCACCCCTCCACTTT. Translation: CASSPRGDSPLHF. The rearrangement links TRBV7-6 to TRBJ1-6; a weak D match, TRBD1 (5 bases). Trimming took 5 bases from V and 8 from J, leaving 10 bases between them. CDR3 length equals 13 residues. Germline V gene lookup returns CDR1 SGHVS and CDR2 FNYEAQ.

In nucleotides, the CDR3 is TGTGCCACCAGCACCCCCCCCGGTAGCGGGAGGTTCCCCATCAAGTACGAGCAGTACTTC. As protein: CATSTPPGSGRFPIKYEQYF. The rearrangement links TRBV15 to TRBJ2-7; 10 bases are a match to TRBD2. This CDR3 has 20 amino acids. Trimming cost V 4 bases and J 4 bases; bases outside gene matches: 22. Germline values: CDR1 LNHNV, CDR2 YYDKDF (reference sequence).

The J gene is TRBJ1-5, the V gene TRBV2, with 10 bases lining up with TRBD1. V shed 6 bases, J shed 1 base, and the junction held 6 bases outside the gene matches. CDR3 size: 16 residues. CDR1 is SNHLY and CDR2 is FYNNEI in the germline V gene. The CDR3 reads CASSQTGGLSNQPQHF. The CDR3 DNA follows: TGTGCCAGCAGCCAGACAGGGGGCCTGAGCAATCAGCCCCAGCATTTT.

This clone was counted many times. The chain uses TRBV7-9 and TRBJ2-1; D is unclear. This CDR3 has 12 residues. Germline V gene sequence: CDR1 SEHNR, CDR2 FQNEAQ (reference sequence). The V end was cut by 5 bases, the J end by 16 bases, with 18 bases between. CDR3 in DNA: TGTGCCAGCAGCCCACCAGGCCCCATGGAATTCTTC. Translating it yields CASSPPGPMEFF.

The rearrangement joins TRBV5-4 to TRBJ1-6, with a tentative D call TRBD1 (6 bases). The ends were cut back, 4 bases at V and 7 bases at J, with 12 bases in the middle. Germline CDR1 and CDR2: SGHNT and YYREEE (reference sequence). The CDR3 has 14 residues. The DNA for the CDR3 is TGTGCCAGCAGCCCACAGGGAGGGAATTCACCCCTCCACTTT. This sequence encodes CASSPQGGNSPLHF.